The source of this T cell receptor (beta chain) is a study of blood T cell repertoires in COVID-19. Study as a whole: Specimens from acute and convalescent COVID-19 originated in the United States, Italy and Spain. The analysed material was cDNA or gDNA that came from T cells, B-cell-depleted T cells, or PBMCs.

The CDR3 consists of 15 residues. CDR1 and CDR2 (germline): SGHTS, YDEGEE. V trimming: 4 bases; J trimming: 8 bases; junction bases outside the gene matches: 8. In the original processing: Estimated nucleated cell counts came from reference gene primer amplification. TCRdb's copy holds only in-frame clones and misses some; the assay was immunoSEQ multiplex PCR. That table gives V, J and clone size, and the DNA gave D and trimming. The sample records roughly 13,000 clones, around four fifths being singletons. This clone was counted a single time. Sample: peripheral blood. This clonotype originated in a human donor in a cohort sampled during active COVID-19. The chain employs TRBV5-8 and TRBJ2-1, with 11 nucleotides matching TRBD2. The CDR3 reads CASSLIAGGRDEQFF. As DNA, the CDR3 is TGTGCCAGCAGCCTAATAGCGGGGGGGAGAGATGAGCAGTTCTTC.